This T cell receptor beta chain was observed in a study of cytomegalovirus exposure and HLA in healthy donors. Study-wide results and caveats: Cytomegalovirus-associated status was assigned to 164 TCR beta chains.

Of note for this clone: Its antigen is as yet unknown.

From the roughly 120-subject validation cohort, which was separate from the approximately 670-subject first cohort, the donors were drawn. Germline lookup yields CDR1 SNHLY and CDR2 FYNNEI. CDR3 length: 13 amino acids. Trimming removed 4 bases from V and 5 bases from J, with 11 bases in between. Some clones are missing from TCRdb's copy, which holds only in-frame ones; the method was immunoSEQ multiplex PCR. The top ten hold under 0.9% of the sample, which has around 150,000 clones, roughly 95% seen once. Source material: PBMCs. This receptor was identified in a woman aged 18 to 35 in good health and CMV-seronegative. The rearrangement links TRBV2 to TRBJ2-5; a possible D gene is TRBD2 (6 bases). CDR3: CASSGGKGETQYF. As DNA, the CDR3 is TGTGCCAGCAGTGGCGGGAAAGGGGAGACCCAGTACTTC.